This T cell receptor beta chain was identified during a study of T cell repertoires in cytomegalovirus infection. Background on the study: Matching HLA type and CMV infection were both indicated by public TCR beta signatures. Findings of the study overall: The study found HLA-C-restricted CMV-specific TCR beta clonotypes dominating the ex vivo response.

On this clonotype: Its target is unknown.

V shed 6 bases and J 1 base; nucleotides not matched to a gene: 7. The CDR3 length is 15 residues. The V gene's germline CDR1 is SGHVS and CDR2 FNYEAQ. TCRdb redid the calling of the reads with MiXCR, one entry per CDR3 protein. This sample has about 110,000 distinct CDR3 sequences, with around 9.1% found just once. The receptor was derived from a human donor in good health (CMV status not recorded). Some clones in this sample may be carry-over from other donors' samples. The chain links TRBV7-6 to TRBJ2-5, with 8 bases fitting TRBD2. Sequences were obtained from PBMCs, sequenced either directly or after in vitro stimulation (not recorded which). The CDR3 spells CASSHPRGGQETQYF. The CDR3 region has the DNA TGTGCCAGCAGTCACCCCCGGGGGGGCCAAGAGACCCAGTACTTC.